This entry describes one TCR beta chain. Three rounds of nested PCR, following a modified ARM-PCR protocol, produced the TCRbeta library. MiXCR, run by TCRdb on the multiplex PCR reads, gives a single entry per CDR3 protein. The sample has 40,000 to 50,000 distinct CDR3 sequences; roughly two thirds are singletons. The data belong to a study of tumor and adjacent non-tumor tissue in lung cancer. The germline V gene encodes CDR1 SGDLS and CDR2 YYNGEE. Losses at the gene ends were 0 bases for V and 5 bases for J; bases not matched to a gene: 6. There are 15 residues in the CDR3. The template was RNA from unsorted bulk tissue. Distant lung tissue was collected more than 3 cm away from the tumor edge.

The rearrangement joins TRBV9 to TRBJ2-5; 8 bases map to TRBD1. The clonotype originates from a woman in her 70s with non-small cell lung cancer. The sample taken for sequencing was distant non-tumor lung tissue. In DNA, the CDR3 is TGTGCCAGCAGCGTAGACGGAACAGGGGGGGAGACCCAGTACTTC. It codes for CASSVDGTGGETQYF.